This T cell receptor (beta chain) came from a study of T cells in Graves' hyperthyroidism and ophthalmopathy. Study-wide results and caveats: The model identified upcoming ophthalmopathy a median approximately six months ahead of onset.

Clinical Activity Scores of at least 3, NOSPECS grades of at least 4 and durations under 3 months characterized ophthalmopathy patients. Diagnoses rested on clinical symptoms, serum thyroxine and TRAb, thyroid ultrasound and orbital computed tomography. The CDR3 is 17 amino acids. V shed 4 bases and J 3 bases; nucleotides not matched to a gene: 14. Germline CDR1 and CDR2: SGHAT and FQDESV (reference sequence). RNA transcripts gave rise to amplified TCR beta CDR3 regions. HTBI primers were the set used in a first-round RT-PCR of the TCR CDR3. One entry per CDR3 protein results from TCRdb running MiXCR on the multiplex PCR reads. The sample carries about 600,000 distinct CDR3 sequences, around 14% recorded once. This clonotype was counted many times. Its target is unknown.

J is TRBJ2-5 and V is TRBV11-1; TRBD1 aligns across 7 bases. Sequenced input: blood. The TCR sequence derives from a young woman with Graves' ophthalmopathy. CDR3 residues: CASSSPSGQRTKETQYF. CDR3 DNA: TGTGCCAGCAGCTCACCTTCGGGACAGAGAACAAAAGAGACCCAGTACTTC.